This TCR beta chain was sequenced during a study of CD8 T cells in ankylosing spondylitis (dated by TCRdb to the late 2010s). As for the study more broadly: To find TCR variants linked to disease, the study profiled T cell receptor beta repertoires in ankylosing spondylitis patients and healthy donors. The whole study cohort included about a hundred healthy donors and 25 ankylosing spondylitis patients. Peripheral blood was sampled, and synovial fluid was additionally collected from ankylosing spondylitis patients.

This clonotype was recorded many times. Which antigen it targets is not known. The record has no base qualities; no much larger clone is one base away. TCRdb lists the instrument as Illumina HiSeq 2500. Quantitative 5'-RACE with molecular barcodes was the method used to prepare the TCR beta libraries. The authors' pipeline ran thus. A new computational method based on a probabilistic model of VDJ rearrangement was used to identify disease-linked TCR variants. TCRdb's own reprocessing of the public reads used fastp at Q25 and MiXCR and kept productive beta chains. Identical CDR3 protein sequences are pooled into one entry, listed with their most common genes and DNA. These V and J calls originate from TCRdb's pipeline instead of the authors' own analysis. Counted in this sample were 150,000 to 200,000 distinct CDR3 sequences; 15% to 20% of them appeared once. More than 3.5% of the sample is in the top ten clones.

Overall study outcomes, separate from this receptor: A CD8+ phenotype was shown by the disease-linked clones, which were found at relatively low frequencies in peripheral blood. Some of the motif variants had been reported before in the synovial fluid and blood of reactive arthritis patients, a finding that suggests common disease-initiation mechanisms. Blood from ankylosing spondylitis patients appeared to be characterized by a TCR beta motif made up of several highly homologous amino acid variants. The disease-linked clones were reported to be significantly enriched in matched synovial fluid samples from ankylosing spondylitis patients.

V and J are truncated by 4 bases and 12 bases respectively, leaving an intervening sequence of 11 bases. Based on the germline V gene, the CDR1 and CDR2 sequences are SGHRS and YFSETQ. The CDR3 numbers 11 residues from cysteine through phenylalanine. Only the CDR3 part of the read is kept: 33 bases, read in frame from the first base. The chain uses TRBV5-1 and TRBJ2-1; 6 matching bases give a weak D call of TRBD2. The TCR was taken from a male donor under 30 with ankylosing spondylitis or in good health (not recorded which). Donor details come from another sample of the same person, matched by shared clones. The sequenced material came from blood, either unsorted or a sorted T cell fraction (not recorded which). The CDR3 sequence is CASSLGTRQFF. The sequenced DNA is TGCGCCAGCAGCCTGGGGACTCGGCAGTTCTTC.